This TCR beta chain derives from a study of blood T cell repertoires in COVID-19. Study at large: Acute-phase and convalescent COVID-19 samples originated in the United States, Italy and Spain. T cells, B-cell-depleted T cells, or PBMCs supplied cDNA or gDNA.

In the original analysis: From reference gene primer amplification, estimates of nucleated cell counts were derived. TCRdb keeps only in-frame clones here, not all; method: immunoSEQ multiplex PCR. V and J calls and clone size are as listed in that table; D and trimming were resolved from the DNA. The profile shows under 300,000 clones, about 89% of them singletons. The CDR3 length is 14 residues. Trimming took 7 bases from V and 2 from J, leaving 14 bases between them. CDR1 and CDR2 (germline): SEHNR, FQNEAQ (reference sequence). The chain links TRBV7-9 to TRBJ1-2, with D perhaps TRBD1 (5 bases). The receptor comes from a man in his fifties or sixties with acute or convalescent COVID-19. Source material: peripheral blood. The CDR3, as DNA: TGTGCCAGCACCGACTCGACAGTGAACTATGGCTACACCTTC. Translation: CASTDSTVNYGYTF.